The 5 T cell receptor beta chains presented below share a single source sample, sequenced in a study of beta chain features in type 1 diabetes (dated by TCRdb to 2016 to 2019). Antigen specificity for these receptors is unknown. Results the study describes overall, beyond this receptor: In all four CD4+ subsets, TCRB CDR3 length was moderately but significantly shorter in type 1 diabetes patients.

The receptor library was made with the immunoSEQ multiplex PCR assay. All of the isolated RNA was reverse transcribed with the High Capacity cDNA Reverse Transcription Kit, so expressed TCRB transcripts were sequenced. TCRdb holds this immuneACCESS table with in-frame rearrangements only. Some clones are missing; in checked studies, unresolved V genes explain under half, and the rest has no known cause. This sample has roughly 160,000 clones in its table, and less than 9.5% of those were observed once. Of the sample, approximately 0.85% falls within the top ten clones. The specimen was central memory CD4+ T cells from blood. The receptors shown here come from a woman aged 35 to 49 with type 1 diabetes.

The J gene is TRBJ2-7, the V gene TRBV7-2; 10 bases match TRBD2. The CDR3 contains 16 residues. After removal of 5 bases from V and 0 bases from J, the junction contained 7 bases not matched to a gene. From germline, CDR1 is SGHTA and CDR2 FQGNSA. The DNA of the CDR3 is TGTGCCAGCAGCCAAGATTGGACTAGCGGCTCCTACGAGCAGTACTTC. It yields the protein CASSQDWTSGSYEQYF.

The V gene is TRBV18, the J gene TRBJ2-1; D uncertain. Trimming cost V 2 bases and J 4 bases, with 15 bases left between them. The CDR3 spans 16 residues. Germline CDR1 reads KGHSH; CDR2 reads LQKENI. This CDR3 reads CASSPEKLGLYNEQFF. The CDR3 DNA follows: TGTGCCAGCTCACCAGAGAAGCTGGGCCTATACAATGAGCAGTTCTTC.

This clone came up a few times. The chain links TRBV27 to TRBJ1-1; no definite D call. Trimming cost V 1 base and J 4 bases, with 10 bases left between them. Per the germline V gene, CDR1 is MNHEY and CDR2 is SMNVEV (reference sequence). The CDR3 runs to 14 residues. In nucleotides, the CDR3 is TGTGCCAGCAGTTTATTGTTCCCATCCACTGAAGCTTTCTTT. This translates into CASSLLFPSTEAFF.

The V and J genes are TRBV30 and TRBJ1-5, with 10 positions matching TRBD1. This CDR3 has 16 residues. Germline loops: CDR1 GTSNPN, CDR2 SVGIG (reference sequence). V shed 0 bases, J shed 5 bases, and the junction held 7 bases outside the gene matches. The CDR3 is CAWSVQWDRGDQPQHF. As DNA, the CDR3 is TGTGCCTGGAGTGTACAATGGGACAGGGGTGATCAGCCCCAGCATTTT.

There are a few counts of this clone. The chain uses TRBV28 and TRBJ2-1, with TRBD1 matching over 8 bases. The CDR3 covers 11 residues. Germline CDR1 reads MDHEN; CDR2 reads SYDVKM. Trimming removed 4 bases from V and 10 bases from J; junction bases left unmatched: 0. DNA of the CDR3: TGTGCCAGCAGTTACAGGGGGGAGCAGTTCTTC. Translated, it gives CASSYRGEQFF.